The TCR beta chain described here comes from a study of T cell responses to AZD1222 COVID-19 vaccine. This CDR3 is built from 14 residues. The ends were cut back, 6 bases at V and 2 bases at J, with 11 bases in the middle. Germline loops: CDR1 KGHSH, CDR2 LQKENI. The protocol was immunoSEQ multiplex PCR, while the TCRdb copy is restricted to in-frame clones and leaves out a portion. The data hold approximately 110,000 clones, with 88% observed a single time. Study-level results: Spike-specific TCR depth and breadth grew after two AZD1222 doses. Dominant CD4 TCR responses targeted spike regions 160-218 and 743-854. There were mostly white British donors and more females than males, and clonal diversity was possibly underestimated.

About this clone itself: The antigen is undetermined.

The receptor's source is an adult in good health. The material sequenced was peripheral blood, taken on day 0 of AZD1222 vaccination. The J gene is TRBJ1-5, the V gene TRBV18, with no clear D. The CDR3, as DNA: TGTGCCAGCTCCCCCCCGGGAGGCAATCAGCCCCAGCATTTT. This codes for CASSPPGGNQPQHF.